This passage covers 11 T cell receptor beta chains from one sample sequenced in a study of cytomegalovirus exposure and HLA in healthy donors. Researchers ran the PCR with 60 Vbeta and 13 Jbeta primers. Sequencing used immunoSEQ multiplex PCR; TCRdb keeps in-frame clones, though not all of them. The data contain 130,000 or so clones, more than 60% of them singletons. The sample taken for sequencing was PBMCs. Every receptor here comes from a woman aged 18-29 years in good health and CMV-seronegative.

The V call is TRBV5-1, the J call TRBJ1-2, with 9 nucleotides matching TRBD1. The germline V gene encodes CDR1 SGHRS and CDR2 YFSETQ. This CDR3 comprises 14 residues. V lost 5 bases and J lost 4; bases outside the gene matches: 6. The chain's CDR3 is CASSLSQGAYGYTF. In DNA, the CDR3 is TGCGCCAGCAGTCTATCACAGGGGGCCTATGGCTACACCTTC. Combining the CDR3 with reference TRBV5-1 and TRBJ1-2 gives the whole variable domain KAGVTQTPRYLIKTRGQQVTLSCSPISGHRSVSWYQQTPGQGLQFLFEYFSETQRNKGNFPGRFSGRQFSNSRSEMNVSTLELGDSALYLCASSLSQGAYGYTFGSGTRLTVV.

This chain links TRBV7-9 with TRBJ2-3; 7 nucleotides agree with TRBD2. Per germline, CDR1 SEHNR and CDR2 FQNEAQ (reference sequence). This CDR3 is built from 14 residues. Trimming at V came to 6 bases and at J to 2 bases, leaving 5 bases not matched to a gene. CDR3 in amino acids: CASRGGSPTDTQYF. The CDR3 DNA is TGTGCCAGCAGGGGCGGGAGCCCCACAGATACGCAGTATTTT.

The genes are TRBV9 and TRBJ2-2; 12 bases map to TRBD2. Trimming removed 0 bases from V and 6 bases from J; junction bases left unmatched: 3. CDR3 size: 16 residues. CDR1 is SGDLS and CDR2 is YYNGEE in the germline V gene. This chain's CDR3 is CASSVGLAGVAGELFF. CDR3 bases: TGTGCCAGCAGCGTAGGACTAGCGGGAGTCGCCGGGGAGCTGTTTTTT.

Written as DNA, the CDR3 is TGTGCCATCCAAACTAGCGGGAGTGCCGAGCAGTACTTC. Amino acid sequence: CAIQTSGSAEQYF. This chain connects TRBV10-3 to TRBJ2-7; TRBD2 matches at 11 bases. Germline V CDR1 and CDR2: ENHRY, SYGVKD. The V gene end was trimmed by 8 bases and the J gene end by 6 bases; junction bases not matched to a gene: 6. The CDR3 is made up of 13 amino acids.

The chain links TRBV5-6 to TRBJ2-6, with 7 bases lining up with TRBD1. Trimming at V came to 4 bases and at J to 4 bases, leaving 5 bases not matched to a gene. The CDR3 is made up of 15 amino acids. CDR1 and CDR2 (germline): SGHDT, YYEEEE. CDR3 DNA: TGTGCCAGCAGCAAAGGGGGCGTGGGGGCCAACGTCCTGACTTTC. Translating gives CASSKGGVGANVLTF.

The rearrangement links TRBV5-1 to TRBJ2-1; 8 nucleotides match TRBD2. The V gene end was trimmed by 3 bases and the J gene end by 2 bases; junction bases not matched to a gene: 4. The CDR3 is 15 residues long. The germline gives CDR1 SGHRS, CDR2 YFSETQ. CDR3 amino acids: CASSSLAGAYNEQFF. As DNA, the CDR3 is TGCGCCAGCAGCTCCCTAGCGGGCGCCTACAATGAGCAGTTCTTC.

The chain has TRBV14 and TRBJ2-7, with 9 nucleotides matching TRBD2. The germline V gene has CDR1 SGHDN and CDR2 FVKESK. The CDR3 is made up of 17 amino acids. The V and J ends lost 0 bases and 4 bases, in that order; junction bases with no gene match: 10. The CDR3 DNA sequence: TGTGCCAGCAGCCAAGACCCGCGGCGGGAGGGCGGGTACGAGCAGTACTTC. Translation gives CASSQDPRREGGYEQYF. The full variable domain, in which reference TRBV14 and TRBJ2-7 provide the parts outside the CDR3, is EAGVTQFPSHSVIEKGQTVTLRCDPISGHDNLYWYRRVMGKEIKFLLHFVKESKQDESGMPNNRFLAERTGGTYSTLKVQPAELEDSGVYFCASSQDPRREGGYEQYFGPGTRLTVT.

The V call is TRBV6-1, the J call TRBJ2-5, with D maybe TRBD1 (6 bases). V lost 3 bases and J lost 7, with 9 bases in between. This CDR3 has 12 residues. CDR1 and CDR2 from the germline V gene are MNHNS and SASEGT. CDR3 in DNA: TGTGCCAGCAGTGATTTACAGGGGACCCAGTACTTC. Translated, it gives CASSDLQGTQYF.

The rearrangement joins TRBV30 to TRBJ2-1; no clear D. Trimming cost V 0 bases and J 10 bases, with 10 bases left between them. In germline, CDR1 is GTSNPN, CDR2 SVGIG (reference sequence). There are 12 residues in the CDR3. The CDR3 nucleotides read TGTGCCTGGAGTGTACTCGTGTCAGAGCAGTTCTTC. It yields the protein CAWSVLVSEQFF.

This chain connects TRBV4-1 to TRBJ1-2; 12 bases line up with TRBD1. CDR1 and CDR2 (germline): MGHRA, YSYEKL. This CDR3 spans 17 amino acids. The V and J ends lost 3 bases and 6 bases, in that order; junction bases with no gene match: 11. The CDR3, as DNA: TGCGCCAGCAGCCACCCGACTCCGGGACAGGGGGCTGATGGCTACACCTTC. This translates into CASSHPTPGQGADGYTF.

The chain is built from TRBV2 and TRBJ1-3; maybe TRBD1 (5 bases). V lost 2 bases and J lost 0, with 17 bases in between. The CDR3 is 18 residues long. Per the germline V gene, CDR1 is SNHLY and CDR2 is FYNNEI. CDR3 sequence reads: CASSEPFSDTYSGNTIYF. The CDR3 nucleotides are TGTGCCAGCAGTGAACCGTTCTCGGACACCTACTCTGGAAACACCATATATTTT.